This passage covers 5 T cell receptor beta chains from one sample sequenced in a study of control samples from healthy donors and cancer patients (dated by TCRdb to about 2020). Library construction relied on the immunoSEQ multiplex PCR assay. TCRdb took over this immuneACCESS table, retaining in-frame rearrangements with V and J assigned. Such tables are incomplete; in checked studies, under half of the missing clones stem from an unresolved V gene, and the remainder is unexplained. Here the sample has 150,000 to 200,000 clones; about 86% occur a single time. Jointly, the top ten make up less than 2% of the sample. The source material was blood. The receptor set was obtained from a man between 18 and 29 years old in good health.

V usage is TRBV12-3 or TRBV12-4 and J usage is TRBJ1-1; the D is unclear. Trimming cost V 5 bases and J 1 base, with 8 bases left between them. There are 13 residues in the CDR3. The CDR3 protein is CASSPTRNTEAFF. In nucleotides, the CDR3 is TGTGCCAGCAGTCCTACACGGAACACTGAAGCTTTCTTT.

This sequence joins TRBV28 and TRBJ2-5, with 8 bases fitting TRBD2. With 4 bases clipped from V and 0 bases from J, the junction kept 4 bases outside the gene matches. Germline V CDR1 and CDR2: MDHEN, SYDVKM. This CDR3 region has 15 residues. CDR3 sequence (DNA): TGTGCCAGCAGTTCACGGGAGGGGTACCAAGAGACCCAGTACTTC. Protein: CASSSREGYQETQYF. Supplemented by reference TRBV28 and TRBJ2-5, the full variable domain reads DVKVTQSSRYLVKRTGEKVFLECVQDMDHENMFWYRQDPGLGLRLIYFSYDVKMKEKGDIPEGYSVSREKKERFSLILESASTNQTSMYLCASSSREGYQETQYFGPGTRLLVL.

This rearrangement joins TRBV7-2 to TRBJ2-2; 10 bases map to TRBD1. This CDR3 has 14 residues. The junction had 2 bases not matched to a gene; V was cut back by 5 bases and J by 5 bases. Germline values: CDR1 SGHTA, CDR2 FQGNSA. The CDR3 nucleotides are TGTGCCAGCAGCCGGACAGGGGGAACCGGGGAGCTGTTTTTT. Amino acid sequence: CASSRTGGTGELFF.

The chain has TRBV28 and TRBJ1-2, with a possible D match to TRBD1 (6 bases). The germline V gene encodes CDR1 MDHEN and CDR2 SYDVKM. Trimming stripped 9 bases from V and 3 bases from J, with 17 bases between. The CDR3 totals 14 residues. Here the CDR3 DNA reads TGTGCCAGTACATTGGGGGCGCGGGACTATGGCTACACCTTC. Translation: CASTLGARDYGYTF.

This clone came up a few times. The CDR3 protein is CASSSQLAGNTEAFF. The CDR3 nucleotides are TGTGCCAGCAGCTCCCAGCTTGCAGGAAACACTGAAGCTTTCTTT. The chain links TRBV7-6 to TRBJ1-1; unclear D gene. Germline CDR1 SGHVS, CDR2 FNYEAQ. This CDR3 spans 15 amino acids. V lost 4 bases and J 2 bases, leaving 14 bases between the germline ends.